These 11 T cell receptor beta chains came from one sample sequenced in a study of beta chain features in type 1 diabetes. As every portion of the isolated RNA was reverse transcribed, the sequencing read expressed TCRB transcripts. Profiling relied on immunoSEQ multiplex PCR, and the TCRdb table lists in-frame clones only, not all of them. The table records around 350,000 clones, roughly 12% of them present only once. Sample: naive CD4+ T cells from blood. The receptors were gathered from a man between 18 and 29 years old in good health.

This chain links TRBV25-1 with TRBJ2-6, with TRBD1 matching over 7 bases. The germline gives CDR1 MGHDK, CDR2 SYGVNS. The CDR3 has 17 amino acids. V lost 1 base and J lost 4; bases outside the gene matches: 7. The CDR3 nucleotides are TGTGCCAGCAGTGAATTTAAGGGGGCGTCAGGGGCCAACGTCCTGACTTTC. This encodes CASSEFKGASGANVLTF.

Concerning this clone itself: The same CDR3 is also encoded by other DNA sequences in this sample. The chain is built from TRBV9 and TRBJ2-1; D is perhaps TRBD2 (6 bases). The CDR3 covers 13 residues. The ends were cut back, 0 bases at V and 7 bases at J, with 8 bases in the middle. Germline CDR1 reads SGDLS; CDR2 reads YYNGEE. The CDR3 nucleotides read TGTGCCAGCAGCGTAGCTGGGGGGAATGAGCAGTTCTTC. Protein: CASSVAGGNEQFF.

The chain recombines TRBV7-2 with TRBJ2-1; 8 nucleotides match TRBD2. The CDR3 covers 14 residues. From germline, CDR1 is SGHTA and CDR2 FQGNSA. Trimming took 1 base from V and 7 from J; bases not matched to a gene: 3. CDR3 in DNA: TGTGCCAGCAGCTTAGGCGGCGGGGGGAATGAGCAGTTCTTC. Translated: CASSLGGGGNEQFF.

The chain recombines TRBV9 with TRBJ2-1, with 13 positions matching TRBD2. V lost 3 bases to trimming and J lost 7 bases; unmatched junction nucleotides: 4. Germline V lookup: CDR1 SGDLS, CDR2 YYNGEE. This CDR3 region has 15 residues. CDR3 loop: CASSAVLAGGNEQFF. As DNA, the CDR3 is TGTGCCAGCAGCGCCGTACTAGCGGGAGGGAATGAGCAGTTCTTC.

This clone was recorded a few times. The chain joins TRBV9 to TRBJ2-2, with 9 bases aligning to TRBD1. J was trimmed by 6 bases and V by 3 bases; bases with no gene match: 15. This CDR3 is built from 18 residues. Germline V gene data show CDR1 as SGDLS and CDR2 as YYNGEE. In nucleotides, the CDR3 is TGTGCCAGCAGCGGAGCTTCCGCGGGACAGGGCCCCTCCGGGGAGCTGTTTTTT. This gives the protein CASSGASAGQGPSGELFF.

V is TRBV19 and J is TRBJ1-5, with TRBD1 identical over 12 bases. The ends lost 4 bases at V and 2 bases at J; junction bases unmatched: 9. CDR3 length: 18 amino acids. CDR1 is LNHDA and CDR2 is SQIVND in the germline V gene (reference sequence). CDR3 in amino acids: CASSRDRGPTVGNQPQHF. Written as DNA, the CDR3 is TGTGCCAGTAGTAGGGACAGGGGGCCCACGGTGGGCAATCAGCCCCAGCATTTT.

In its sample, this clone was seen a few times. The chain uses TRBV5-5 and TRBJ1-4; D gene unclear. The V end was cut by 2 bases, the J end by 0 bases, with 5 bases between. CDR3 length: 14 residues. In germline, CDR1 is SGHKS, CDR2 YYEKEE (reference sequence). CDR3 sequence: CASSLAATNEKLFF. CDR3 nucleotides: TGTGCCAGCAGCTTAGCCGCAACTAATGAAAAACTGTTTTTT.

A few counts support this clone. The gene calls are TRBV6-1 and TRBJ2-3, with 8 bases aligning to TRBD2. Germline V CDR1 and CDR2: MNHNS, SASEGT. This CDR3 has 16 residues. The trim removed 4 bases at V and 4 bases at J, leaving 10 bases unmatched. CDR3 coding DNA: TGTGCCAGCAGTGGGTATAGCGGGGTCATCGCAGATACGCAGTATTTT. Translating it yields CASSGYSGVIADTQYF.

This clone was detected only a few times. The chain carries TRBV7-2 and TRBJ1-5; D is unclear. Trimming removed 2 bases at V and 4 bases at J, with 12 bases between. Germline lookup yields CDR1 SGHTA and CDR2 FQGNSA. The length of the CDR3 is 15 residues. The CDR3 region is CASSLFGEQNQPQHF. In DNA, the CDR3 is TGTGCCAGCAGCTTATTCGGGGAACAGAATCAGCCCCAGCATTTT.

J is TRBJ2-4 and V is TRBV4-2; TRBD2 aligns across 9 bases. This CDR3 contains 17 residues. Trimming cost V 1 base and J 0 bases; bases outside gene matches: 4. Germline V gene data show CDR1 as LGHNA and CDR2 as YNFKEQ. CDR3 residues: CASSQGLAELAKNIQYF. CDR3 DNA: TGTGCCAGCAGCCAAGGACTAGCGGAGCTAGCCAAAAACATTCAGTACTTC.

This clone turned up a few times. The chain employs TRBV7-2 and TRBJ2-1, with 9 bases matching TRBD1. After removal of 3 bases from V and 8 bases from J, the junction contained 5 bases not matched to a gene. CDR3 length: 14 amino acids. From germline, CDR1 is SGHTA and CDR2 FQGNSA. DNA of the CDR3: TGTGCCAGCAGCTTGGGACAGGGTACAGATGAGCAGTTCTTC. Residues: CASSLGQGTDEQFF.